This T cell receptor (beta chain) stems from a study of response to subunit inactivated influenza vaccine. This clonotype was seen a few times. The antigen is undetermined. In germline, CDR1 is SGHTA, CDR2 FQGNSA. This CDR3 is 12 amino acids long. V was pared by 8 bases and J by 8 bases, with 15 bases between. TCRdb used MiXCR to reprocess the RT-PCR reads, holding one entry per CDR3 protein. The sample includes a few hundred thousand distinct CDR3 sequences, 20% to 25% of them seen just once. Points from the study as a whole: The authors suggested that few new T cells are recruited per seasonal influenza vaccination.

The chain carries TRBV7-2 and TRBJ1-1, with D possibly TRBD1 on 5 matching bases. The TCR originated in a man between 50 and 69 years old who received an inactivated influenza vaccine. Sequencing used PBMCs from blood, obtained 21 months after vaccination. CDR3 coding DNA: TGTGCCAGCGGCAGTTCAGGGTGGGAAGCTTTCTTT. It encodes CASGSSGWEAFF.